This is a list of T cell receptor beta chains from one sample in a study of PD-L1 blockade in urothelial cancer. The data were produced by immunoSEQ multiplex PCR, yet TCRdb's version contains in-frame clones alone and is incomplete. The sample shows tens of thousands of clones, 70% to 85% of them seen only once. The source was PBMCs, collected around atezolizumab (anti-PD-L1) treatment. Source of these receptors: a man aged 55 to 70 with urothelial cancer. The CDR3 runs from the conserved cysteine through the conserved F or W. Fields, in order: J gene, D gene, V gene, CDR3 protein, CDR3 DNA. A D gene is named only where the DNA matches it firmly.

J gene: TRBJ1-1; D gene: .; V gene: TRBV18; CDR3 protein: CASSRDEMGGSAEAFF; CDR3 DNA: TGTGCCAGCTCACGCGATGAAATGGGGGGGTCGGCTGAAGCTTTCTTT
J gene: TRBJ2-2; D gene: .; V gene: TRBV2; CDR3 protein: CASSNYRAGELFF; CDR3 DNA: TGTGCCAGCAGCAATTACAGGGCCGGGGAGCTGTTTTTT
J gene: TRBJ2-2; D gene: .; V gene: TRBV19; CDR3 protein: CASTAPQGPGELFF; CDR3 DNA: TGTGCCAGTACCGCGCCACAGGGCCCCGGGGAGCTGTTTTTT
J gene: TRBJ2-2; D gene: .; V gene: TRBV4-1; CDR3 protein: CASSQGGVELFF; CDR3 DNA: TGCGCCAGCAGCCAAGGGGGAGTCGAGCTGTTTTTT
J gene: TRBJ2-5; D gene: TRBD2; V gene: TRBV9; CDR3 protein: CASSVTSVRRETQYF; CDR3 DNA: TGTGCCAGCAGCGTAACTAGCGTGAGGCGAGAGACCCAGTACTTC
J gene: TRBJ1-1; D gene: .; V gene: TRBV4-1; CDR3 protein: CASSPIPTANTEAFF; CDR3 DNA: TGCGCCAGCAGCCCCATCCCCACTGCGAACACTGAAGCTTTCTTT
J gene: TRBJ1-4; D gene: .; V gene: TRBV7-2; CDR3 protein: CASSLGVGGALGEKLFF; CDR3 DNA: TGTGCCAGCAGCTTAGGGGTCGGGGGGGCTTTAGGTGAAAAACTGTTTTTT
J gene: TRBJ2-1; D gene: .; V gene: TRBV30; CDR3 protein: CAWSLMGGNEQFF; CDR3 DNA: TGTGCCTGGAGTTTGATGGGGGGAAATGAGCAGTTCTTC
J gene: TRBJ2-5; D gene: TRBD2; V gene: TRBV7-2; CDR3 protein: CASSPETSGGEETQYF; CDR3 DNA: TGTGCCAGCAGCCCGGAGACTAGCGGGGGAGAAGAGACCCAGTACTTC
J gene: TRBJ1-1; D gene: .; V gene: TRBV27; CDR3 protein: CASSFLASTEAFF; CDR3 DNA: TGTGCCAGCAGTTTCCTAGCCTCCACTGAAGCTTTCTTT
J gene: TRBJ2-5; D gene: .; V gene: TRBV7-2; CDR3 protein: CASSRYGETQYF; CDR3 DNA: TGTGCCAGCAGCCGATACGGAGAGACCCAGTACTTC
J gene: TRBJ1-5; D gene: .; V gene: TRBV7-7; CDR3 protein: CASSYQGTHSNQPQHF; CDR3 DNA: TGTGCTAGCAGCTATCAGGGTACGCATAGCAATCAGCCCCAGCATTTT
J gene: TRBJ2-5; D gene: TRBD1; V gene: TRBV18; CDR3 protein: CASSPWGQGIQETQYF; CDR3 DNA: TGTGCCAGCTCACCATGGGGACAGGGGATCCAAGAGACCCAGTACTTC
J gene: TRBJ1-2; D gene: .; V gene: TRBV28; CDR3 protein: CASSLVTGNYGYTF; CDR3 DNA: TGTGCCAGCAGTTTAGTCACAGGGAACTATGGCTACACCTTC
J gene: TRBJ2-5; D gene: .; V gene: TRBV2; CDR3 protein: CASSKRPVEIKETQYF; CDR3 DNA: TGTGCCAGCAGTAAGCGCCCTGTGGAGATCAAGGAGACCCAGTACTTC
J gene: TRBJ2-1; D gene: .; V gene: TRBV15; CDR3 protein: CATSGGTLRNEQFF; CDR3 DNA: TGTGCCACCAGCGGGGGGACCTTGAGGAATGAGCAGTTCTTC
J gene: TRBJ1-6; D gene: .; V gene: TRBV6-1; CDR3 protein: CASTQATSYNSPLHF; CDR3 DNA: TGTGCCAGCACCCAGGCTACCTCCTATAATTCACCCCTCCACTTT